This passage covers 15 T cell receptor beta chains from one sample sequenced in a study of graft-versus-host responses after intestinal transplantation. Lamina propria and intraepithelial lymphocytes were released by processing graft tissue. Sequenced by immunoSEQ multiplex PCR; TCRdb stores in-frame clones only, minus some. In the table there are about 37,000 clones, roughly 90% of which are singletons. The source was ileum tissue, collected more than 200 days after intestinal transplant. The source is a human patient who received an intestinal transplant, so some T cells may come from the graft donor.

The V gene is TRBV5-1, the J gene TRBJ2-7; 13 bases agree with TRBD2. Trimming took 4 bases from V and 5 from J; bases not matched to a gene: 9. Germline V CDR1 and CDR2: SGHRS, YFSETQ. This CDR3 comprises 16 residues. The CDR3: CASSPRTSGSGNEQYF. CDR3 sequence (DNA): TGCGCCAGCAGCCCTCGGACTAGCGGGAGTGGGAACGAGCAGTACTTC.

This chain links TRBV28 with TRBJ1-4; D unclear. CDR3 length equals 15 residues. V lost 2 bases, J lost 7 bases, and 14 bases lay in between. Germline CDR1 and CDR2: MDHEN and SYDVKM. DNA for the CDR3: TGTGCCAGCAGTTTAAACCCCACACTTGGTGAAAAACTGTTTTTT. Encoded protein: CASSLNPTLGEKLFF.

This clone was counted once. CDR3 loop: CASSHGRGYTGELFF. The CDR3 nucleotides read TGTGCCAGCAGCCACGGACGGGGGTACACCGGGGAGCTGTTTTTT. The chain links TRBV2 to TRBJ2-2; D might be TRBD2 (6 bases). The germline CDR1 and CDR2 sequences are SNHLY and FYNNEI. CDR3 size: 15 residues. The germline V and J ends were trimmed by 6 bases and 3 bases, with 14 bases remaining between them.

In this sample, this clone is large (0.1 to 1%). CDR3 residues: CASSSGTSGSAGEQFF. The CDR3 coding sequence is TGTGCCAGCAGCTCAGGGACTAGCGGGAGTGCTGGTGAGCAGTTCTTC. The chain joins TRBV7-9 to TRBJ2-1; 14 bases align to TRBD2. After removal of 4 bases from V and 9 bases from J, the junction contained 8 bases not matched to a gene. Germline CDR1 reads SEHNR; CDR2 reads FQNEAQ (reference sequence). The CDR3 extends over 16 amino acids.

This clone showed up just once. The CDR3 DNA is TGTGCCAGCAGCTTGAGTGGGGACGAGCAGTACTTC. Translating it yields CASSLSGDEQYF. The chain employs TRBV11-3 and TRBJ2-7; D uncertain. Germline CDR1 is SGHNT and CDR2 is YENEEA. V lost 3 bases to trimming and J lost 5 bases, with 8 bases between them. This CDR3 has 12 residues.

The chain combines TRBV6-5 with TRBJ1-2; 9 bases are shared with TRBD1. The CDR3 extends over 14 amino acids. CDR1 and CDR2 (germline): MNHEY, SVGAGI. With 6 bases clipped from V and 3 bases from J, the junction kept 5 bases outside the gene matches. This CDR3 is CASRSGDRDYGYTF. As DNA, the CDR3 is TGTGCCAGCAGGTCGGGGGACAGGGACTATGGCTACACCTTC.

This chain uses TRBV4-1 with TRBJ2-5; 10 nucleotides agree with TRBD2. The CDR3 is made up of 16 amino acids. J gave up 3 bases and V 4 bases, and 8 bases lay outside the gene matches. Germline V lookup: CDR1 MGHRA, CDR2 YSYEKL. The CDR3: CASSPLSSGGEETQYF. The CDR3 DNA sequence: TGCGCCAGCAGCCCACTATCGAGCGGGGGGGAAGAGACCCAGTACTTC.

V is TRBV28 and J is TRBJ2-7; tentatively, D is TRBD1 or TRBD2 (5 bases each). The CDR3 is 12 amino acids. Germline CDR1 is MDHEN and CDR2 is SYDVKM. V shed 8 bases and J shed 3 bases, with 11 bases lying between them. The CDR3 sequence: CASGTDYYEQYF. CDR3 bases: TGTGCCAGCGGGACGGATTACTACGAGCAGTACTTC.

The chain's CDR3 is CASTIGWRDYNEQFF. The CDR3 DNA sequence: TGTGCCAGCACCATAGGCTGGCGGGACTACAATGAGCAGTTCTTC. The chain joins TRBV7-9 to TRBJ2-1; TRBD2 is a possible D gene (6 bases). V lost 7 bases to trimming and J lost 3 bases, with 16 bases between them. The CDR3 extends over 15 amino acids. Per germline, CDR1 SEHNR and CDR2 FQNEAQ (reference sequence).

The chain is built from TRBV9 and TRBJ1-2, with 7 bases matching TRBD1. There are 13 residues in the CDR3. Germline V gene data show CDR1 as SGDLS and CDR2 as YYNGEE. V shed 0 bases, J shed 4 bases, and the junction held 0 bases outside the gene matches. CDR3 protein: CASSVAGGYGYTF. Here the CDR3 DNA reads TGTGCCAGCAGCGTAGCAGGGGGCTATGGCTACACCTTC.

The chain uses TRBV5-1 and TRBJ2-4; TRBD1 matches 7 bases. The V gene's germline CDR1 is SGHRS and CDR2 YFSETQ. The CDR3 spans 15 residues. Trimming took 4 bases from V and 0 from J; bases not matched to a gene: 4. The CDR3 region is CASSPGGIAKNIQYF. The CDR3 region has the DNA TGCGCCAGCAGCCCAGGGGGAATAGCCAAAAACATTCAGTACTTC.

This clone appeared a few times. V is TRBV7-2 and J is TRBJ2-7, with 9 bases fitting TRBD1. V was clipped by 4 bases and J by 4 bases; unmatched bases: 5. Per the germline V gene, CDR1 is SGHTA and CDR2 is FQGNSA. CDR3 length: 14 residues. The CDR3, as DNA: TGTGCCAGCAGCTACACAGGGGGCTCTTACGAGCAGTACTTC. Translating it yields CASSYTGGSYEQYF. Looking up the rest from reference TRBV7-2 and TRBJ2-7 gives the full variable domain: GAGVSQSPSNKVTEKGKDVELRCDPISGHTALYWYRQSLGQGLEFLIYFQGNSAPDKSGLPSDRFSAERTGGSVSTLTIQRTQQEDSAVYLCASSYTGGSYEQYFGPGTRLTVT.

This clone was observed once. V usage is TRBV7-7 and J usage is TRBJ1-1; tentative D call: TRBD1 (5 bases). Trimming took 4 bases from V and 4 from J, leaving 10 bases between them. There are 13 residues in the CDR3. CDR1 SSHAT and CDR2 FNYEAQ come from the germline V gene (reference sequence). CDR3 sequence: CASSSQRGTEAFF. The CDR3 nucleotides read TGTGCCAGCAGCTCACAAAGGGGCACTGAAGCTTTCTTT.

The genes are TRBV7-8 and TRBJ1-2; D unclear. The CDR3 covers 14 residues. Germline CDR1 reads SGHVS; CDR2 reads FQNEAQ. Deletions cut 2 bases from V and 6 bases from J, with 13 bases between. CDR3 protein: CASSLTVGMDGYTF. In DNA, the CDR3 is TGTGCCAGCAGCTTAACGGTGGGGATGGATGGCTACACCTTC.

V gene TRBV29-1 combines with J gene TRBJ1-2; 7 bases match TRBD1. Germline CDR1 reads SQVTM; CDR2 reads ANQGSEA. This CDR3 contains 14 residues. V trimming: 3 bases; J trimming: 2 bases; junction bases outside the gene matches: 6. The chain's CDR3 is CSVEGTDLNYGYTF. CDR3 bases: TGCAGCGTTGAGGGGACAGATTTAAACTATGGCTACACCTTC.